A single sample gave rise to the 25 T cell receptor beta chains below, sequenced in a study of blood T cell repertoires in COVID-19. Some clones are missing from TCRdb's copy, which holds only in-frame ones; the method was immunoSEQ multiplex PCR. The sample consists of approximately 670,000 clones, approximately 90% of them appearing once. Sequenced material: peripheral blood. These receptor sequences come from a woman under 30 with acute or convalescent COVID-19.

This clone showed up just once. The DNA is left out, because the CDR3 cannot be placed on it with certainty; the CDR3 is given as TCRdb lists it. The gene calls are TRBV5-4 and TRBJ2-5; the D call TRBD2 from the table was never checked on the DNA. Germline loops: CDR1 SGHNT, CDR2 YYREEE (reference sequence). From its first to its last residue, the CDR3 has 15 amino acids. The chain's CDR3 is CASSLEVGPGTSEYF.

The gene calls are TRBV19 and TRBJ1-2; TRBD1 is a possible D gene (5 bases). The V end lost 4 bases, the J end lost 2 bases, and 5 bases lay between the germline ends. The CDR3 extends over 12 amino acids. The germline V gene encodes CDR1 LNHDA and CDR2 SQIVND (reference sequence). The CDR3 nucleotides are TGTGCCAGTAGTAGGGGCAACTATGGCTACACCTTC. It encodes CASSRGNYGYTF.

V is TRBV21-1 and J is TRBJ2-4; the table's D call of TRBD2 was not tested on the DNA. TRBV21-1 is a recognized pseudogene. This CDR3 has 20 amino acids. In DNA, the CDR3 is TGTGCCAGCAGTTCGACTAGCGGGGGGGCGTCGGAGTTGGCCAAAAACATTCAGTACTTC. Translated: CASSSTSGGASELAKNIQYF.

CDR3 DNA: TGTGCCAGCAGCTTAGTTGACTTCACAGATACGCAGTATTTT. Translation gives CASSLVDFTDTQYF. The chain couples TRBV13 to TRBJ2-3, with D unresolved. CDR3 length: 14 amino acids. V lost 1 base and J lost 2, with 7 bases in between. Germline values: CDR1 PRHDT, CDR2 FYEKMQ (reference sequence).

This chain uses TRBV4-1 with TRBJ2-1; the D gene is possibly TRBD2 (6 bases). The CDR3 extends over 12 amino acids. The germline CDR1 and CDR2 sequences are MGHRA and YSYEKL. Trimming shortened V by 4 bases and J by 5 bases, and 6 bases separated the two germline ends. In nucleotides, the CDR3 is TGCGCCAGCAGCCGGGAGGACAATGAGCAGTTCTTC. Translation: CASSREDNEQFF.

V and J are TRBV2 and TRBJ2-3; 9 nucleotides agree with TRBD2. Germline V gene lookup returns CDR1 SNHLY and CDR2 FYNNEI. The CDR3 length is 15 residues. V was clipped by 4 bases and J by 6 bases; unmatched bases: 8. The CDR3 bases are TGTGCCAGCAGTGGGAGCGGGAGGCCAGCTGATACGCAGTATTTT. As protein: CASSGSGRPADTQYF. Complete variable domain (other parts from reference TRBV2 and TRBJ2-3): EPEVTQTPSHQVTQMGQEVILRCVPISNHLYFYWYRQILGQKVEFLVSFYNNEISEKSEIFDDQFSVERPDGSNFTLKIRSTKLEDSAMYFCASSGSGRPADTQYFGPGTRLTVL.

This clone occurred a few times. Other DNA sequences in the same sample also yield this CDR3. The V call is TRBV6-5, the J call TRBJ2-7; D might be TRBD1 (6 bases). Germline assignment: CDR1 MNHEY and CDR2 SVGAGI. This CDR3 contains 14 residues. Trimming removed 0 bases from V and 2 bases from J, with 8 bases in between. Written as DNA, the CDR3 is TGTGCCAGCAGTTACTCTGAGGGGGCCTACGAGCAGTACTTC. It codes for CASSYSEGAYEQYF.

The chain uses TRBV27 and TRBJ1-5; 7 bases match TRBD1. Losses at the gene ends were 8 bases for V and 7 bases for J; bases not matched to a gene: 14. CDR3 length: 15 residues. CDR1 and CDR2 (germline): MNHEY, SMNVEV (reference sequence). The CDR3 bases are TGTGCCAGCGGCGGAGGGACAGCCCCTTGGCAGCCCCAGCATTTT. Its translation: CASGGGTAPWQPQHF.

The chain carries TRBV11-2 and TRBJ1-6, with D uncertain. This CDR3 spans 11 amino acids. The germline V gene encodes CDR1 SGHAT and CDR2 FQNNGV. V lost 5 bases and J 8 bases, leaving 4 bases between the germline ends. DNA of the CDR3: TGTGCCAGCAGCCAATATTCACCCCTCCACTTT. Its translation: CASSQYSPLHF.

V and J are TRBV7-9 and TRBJ2-3, with TRBD1 matching over 7 bases. V trimming: 4 bases; J trimming: 0 bases; junction bases outside the gene matches: 7. This CDR3 is built from 16 residues. CDR1 and CDR2 from the germline V gene are SEHNR and FQNEAQ (reference sequence). The CDR3 loop is CASSSDRRKSTDTQYF. The CDR3 DNA is TGTGCCAGCAGCTCGGACAGGAGGAAGAGCACAGATACGCAGTATTTT.

V and J are TRBV6-5 and TRBJ1-2; D is unclear. The CDR3 has 11 amino acids. The germline gives CDR1 MNHEY, CDR2 SVGAGI. V shed 6 bases and J shed 4 bases, with 6 bases lying between them. CDR3 sequence (DNA): TGTGCCAGCAGCAACAGCTATGGCTACACCTTC. Amino acid sequence: CASSNSYGYTF.

The chain has TRBV6-2 or TRBV6-3 and TRBJ2-3; no clear D gene. Trimming stripped 4 bases from V and 4 bases from J, with 6 bases between. This CDR3 region has 12 residues. Germline CDR1 is MNHEY and CDR2 is SVGEGT. CDR3 bases: TGTGCCAGCAGTTCCAACTCAGATACGCAGTATTTT. This gives the protein CASSSNSDTQYF.

The chain uses TRBV24-1 and TRBJ2-7; 11 nucleotides match TRBD2. CDR1 and CDR2 (germline): KGHDR, SFDVKD. The CDR3 sequence is 19 residues long. V dropped 5 bases and J dropped 3; count of bases not matched to a gene: 17. CDR3: CATSVGSSGGPPSLYEQYF. CDR3 in DNA: TGTGCCACCAGTGTTGGTTCTAGCGGGGGGCCCCCCTCCCTCTACGAGCAGTACTTC.

The gene calls are TRBV30 and TRBJ2-7; 7 nucleotides line up with TRBD2. The trim removed 1 base at V and 5 bases at J, leaving 8 bases unmatched. CDR3 length: 14 amino acids. The germline V gene has CDR1 GTSNPN and CDR2 SVGIG (reference sequence). CDR3 DNA sequence: TGTGCCTGGAGTGAGCGGGACGGTAGCAACGAGCAGTACTTC. This translates into CAWSERDGSNEQYF.

The chain has TRBV3-1 (or the pseudogene TRBV3-2) and TRBJ1-2, with TRBD1 identical over 8 bases. With 3 bases clipped from V and 4 bases from J, the junction kept 4 bases outside the gene matches. This CDR3 has 14 residues. CDR1 and CDR2 (germline): LGHDT, YNNKEL (reference sequence). The CDR3 region has the DNA TGTGCCAGCAGCCAGAGGACAGGGATCTATGGCTACACCTTC. Its translation: CASSQRTGIYGYTF.

V usage is TRBV11-2 and J usage is TRBJ1-4; 7 nucleotides agree with TRBD1. V shed 4 bases and J 0 bases; nucleotides not matched to a gene: 2. CDR1 is SGHAT, CDR2 FQNNGV, per germline. The CDR3 consists of 15 residues. The CDR3 nucleotides read TGTGCCAGCAGCTCGGGACAGACAACTAATGAAAAACTGTTTTTT. It is translated as CASSSGQTTNEKLFF.

The chain joins TRBV5-6 to TRBJ1-2; D perhaps matches TRBD1 (5 bases). With 4 bases removed from V and 4 bases from J, the gap between germline ends came to 14 bases. The V gene's germline CDR1 is SGHDT and CDR2 YYEEEE. This CDR3 contains 14 residues. Written as DNA, the CDR3 is TGTGCCAGCAGCGGATGGGGGGGATCCTATGGCTACACCTTC. Amino acid sequence: CASSGWGGSYGYTF.

This clone was seen a handful of times. The chain recombines TRBV6-4 with TRBJ2-2; D not certain. V was cut by 4 bases and J by 7 bases, with 16 bases left in between. Germline V gene lookup returns CDR1 MRHNA and CDR2 SNTAGT. CDR3 length: 15 amino acids. CDR3 bases: TGTGCCAGCAGTGCCGAGACCAGCGTAGGCGGGGAGCTGTTTTTT. This encodes CASSAETSVGGELFF.

The rearrangement links TRBV30 to TRBJ1-1; 10 nucleotides agree with TRBD1. J was trimmed by 4 bases and V by 7 bases; bases with no gene match: 9. Germline CDR1 is GTSNPN and CDR2 is SVGIG (reference sequence). The CDR3 is 14 residues long. The CDR3 spells CAYSRDRGGTEAFF. As DNA, the CDR3 is TGTGCCTACTCCCGGGACAGGGGAGGCACTGAAGCTTTCTTT.

The gene calls are TRBV2 and TRBJ2-7; 10 bases are a match to TRBD1. Germline assignment: CDR1 SNHLY and CDR2 FYNNEI. V lost 6 bases, J lost 2 bases, and 7 bases stayed unmatched. The CDR3 loop spans 15 amino acids. The CDR3 nucleotides read TGTGCCAGCAGGGGGGGACAGGGGAATCCCTACGAGCAGTACTTC. As protein: CASRGGQGNPYEQYF. Complete variable domain (other parts from reference TRBV2 and TRBJ2-7): EPEVTQTPSHQVTQMGQEVILRCVPISNHLYFYWYRQILGQKVEFLVSFYNNEISEKSEIFDDQFSVERPDGSNFTLKIRSTKLEDSAMYFCASRGGQGNPYEQYFGPGTRLTVT.

This chain joins TRBV6-5 and TRBJ2-3; weak D call: TRBD1 (7 bases). The CDR3 length is 15 residues. Germline V gene sequence: CDR1 MNHEY, CDR2 SVGAGI. Trimming took off 7 bases at V and 2 bases at J, with 16 bases between the two ends. The CDR3 reads CASIPPGGFTDTQYF. The DNA of the CDR3 is TGTGCCAGCATCCCCCCAGGGGGGTTCACAGATACGCAGTATTTT.

The V gene is TRBV12-3 or TRBV12-4, the J gene TRBJ2-6, with D unresolved. Deletions cut 6 bases from V and 4 bases from J, with 7 bases between. This CDR3 is built from 13 residues. CDR3: CASSLTGANVLTF. The CDR3 DNA is TGTGCCAGCAGCCTGACAGGGGCCAACGTCCTGACTTTC.

The rearrangement joins TRBV5-6 to TRBJ1-2; D is perhaps TRBD1 (5 bases). Per germline, CDR1 SGHDT and CDR2 YYEEEE. Trimming left V 6 bases short and J 7 bases short, with 19 bases between. This CDR3 has 14 amino acids. CDR3 nucleotides: TGTGCCAGCACCTGGGAGGGGTGGACGATTGGCTACACCTTC. This translates into CASTWEGWTIGYTF.

CDR3 residues: CASSLEGQRNTGELFF. The CDR3 DNA reads TGCGCCAGCAGCTTGGAGGGACAGAGGAACACCGGGGAGCTGTTTTTT. The V and J genes are TRBV5-1 and TRBJ2-2, with TRBD1 identical over 7 bases. The CDR3 consists of 16 residues. V was clipped by 0 bases and J by 1 base; unmatched bases: 3. The germline CDR1 and CDR2 sequences are SGHRS and YFSETQ.

The chain carries TRBV7-8 and TRBJ2-3; 11 positions agree with TRBD2. The CDR3 spans 18 residues. Germline CDR1 reads SGHVS; CDR2 reads FQNEAQ. V lost 5 bases, J lost 2 bases, and 12 bases stayed unmatched. CDR3 DNA sequence: TGTGCCAGCAGCATCCGGCACCCTAGCGGGGGGTCCACAGATACGCAGTATTTT. It yields the protein CASSIRHPSGGSTDTQYF.